These 21 T cell receptor beta chains share one sample of origin, sequenced in a study of T cells in narcolepsy. Sequencing used immunoSEQ multiplex PCR; TCRdb keeps in-frame clones, though not all of them. The sample yields 30,000 to 40,000 clones, roughly 80% seen once. Sequencing input: memory (CD45RA-) CD4+ T cells from blood. These receptor sequences come from a human donor in good health.

The chain is built from TRBV14 and TRBJ1-2; no clear D. The CDR3 has 15 residues. Germline V gene data show CDR1 as SGHDN and CDR2 as FVKESK. V was shortened by 2 bases and J by 4 bases, with 14 bases between the two germline ends. The CDR3 DNA sequence: TGTGCCAGCAGCCAATCTACGACACCGCTCTATGGCTACACCTTC. This sequence encodes CASSQSTTPLYGYTF. The full variable domain, completed using reference TRBV14 and TRBJ1-2, is EAGVTQFPSHSVIEKGQTVTLRCDPISGHDNLYWYRRVMGKEIKFLLHFVKESKQDESGMPNNRFLAERTGGTYSTLKVQPAELEDSGVYFCASSQSTTPLYGYTFGSGTRLTVV.

This clone was observed a few times. The same CDR3 also results from other DNA sequences found in this sample. The chain links TRBV19 to TRBJ2-5; maybe TRBD1 (5 bases). Trimming cost V 6 bases and J 5 bases, with 10 bases left between them. Germline V gene sequence: CDR1 LNHDA, CDR2 SQIVND (reference sequence). The CDR3 extends over 12 amino acids. DNA for the CDR3: TGTGCCAGTAGACAGGCCGGGGAGACCCAGTACTTC. This codes for CASRQAGETQYF.

This chain links TRBV15 with TRBJ1-2; 12 nucleotides align to TRBD1. Germline V CDR1 and CDR2: LNHNV, YYDKDF (reference sequence). V lost 4 bases to trimming and J lost 8 bases; unmatched junction nucleotides: 11. The CDR3 has 16 amino acids. CDR3 residues: CATSNRDRGRRVGYTF. CDR3 in DNA: TGTGCCACCAGCAACCGGGACAGGGGGCGGAGAGTCGGCTACACCTTC.

This chain links TRBV12-2 with TRBJ2-7. TRBV12-2 is given as a pseudogene. CDR3 size: 14 residues. CDR3 sequence reads: CASRLCRGRYEQYF. CDR3 nucleotide sequence: TGTGCAAGTCGCCTTTGCCGGGGGCGATACGAGCAGTACTTC.

The chain is built from TRBV6-5 and TRBJ2-2; D is unresolved. This CDR3 comprises 13 residues. From germline, CDR1 is MNHEY and CDR2 SVGAGI. V was cut by 6 bases and J by 4 bases, with 9 bases left in between. The CDR3 region is CASRPGPTGELFF. The DNA for the CDR3 is TGTGCCAGCAGACCCGGACCCACCGGGGAGCTGTTTTTT.

This clone was counted a few times. Other DNA variants within this sample encode the same CDR3. J is TRBJ2-5 and V is TRBV5-1, with 15 bases matching TRBD2. The CDR3 totals 16 residues. In germline, CDR1 is SGHRS, CDR2 YFSETQ. Trimming removed 2 bases from V and 2 bases from J; junction bases left unmatched: 1. The CDR3 DNA sequence: TGCGCCAGCAGCTTAGGGACTAGCGGGGGGCAAGAGACCCAGTACTTC. Amino acid sequence: CASSLGTSGGQETQYF. Using reference TRBV5-1 and TRBJ2-5 for the parts outside the CDR3, the full variable domain is KAGVTQTPRYLIKTRGQQVTLSCSPISGHRSVSWYQQTPGQGLQFLFEYFSETQRNKGNFPGRFSGRQFSNSRSEMNVSTLELGDSALYLCASSLGTSGGQETQYFGPGTRLLVL.

V usage is TRBV5-4 and J usage is TRBJ1-2; tentatively, D is TRBD1 (6 bases). The CDR3 sequence is 12 residues long. V dropped 2 bases and J dropped 7 bases, with 9 bases sitting between them. From germline, CDR1 is SGHNT and CDR2 YYREEE (reference sequence). The CDR3 DNA is TGTGCCAGCAGCTTCAGGGGAGGTGGCTACACCTTC. Protein sequence: CASSFRGGGYTF.

The J gene is TRBJ1-2, the V gene TRBV6-4; D is ambiguous. Trimming cost V 6 bases and J 4 bases, with 12 bases left between them. This CDR3 comprises 13 residues. The germline gives CDR1 MRHNA, CDR2 SNTAGT. Written as DNA, the CDR3 is TGTGCCAGCAGGGGCGGCAGCTCCTATGGCTACACCTTC. Encoded protein: CASRGGSSYGYTF.

This clone was observed a few times. This chain uses TRBV7-2 with TRBJ2-2; no clear D gene. The CDR3 is 14 amino acids. Germline CDR1 and CDR2: SGHTA and FQGNSA. Trimming removed 9 bases at V and 3 bases at J, with 14 bases between. The CDR3 sequence is CASTSTTDTGELFF. The CDR3 coding sequence is TGTGCCAGTACTTCGACCACCGACACCGGGGAGCTGTTTTTT.

This clone was observed a handful of times. The V call is TRBV7-9, the J call TRBJ1-1, with no clear D. Germline CDR1 SEHNR, CDR2 FQNEAQ (reference sequence). V lost 1 base and J 1 base, leaving 7 bases between the germline ends. This CDR3 is 14 amino acids long. CDR3 sequence: CASSLDLSNTEAFF. In nucleotides, the CDR3 is TGTGCCAGCAGCTTAGACTTATCGAACACTGAAGCTTTCTTT. The full variable domain, in which reference TRBV7-9 and TRBJ1-1 provide the parts outside the CDR3, is DTGVSQNPRHKITKRGQNVTFRCDPISEHNRLYWYRQTLGQGPEFLTYFQNEAQLEKSRLLSDRFSAERPKGSFSTLEIQRTEQGDSAMYLCASSLDLSNTEAFFGQGTRLTVV.

The J gene is TRBJ2-7, the V gene TRBV5-1, with 9 bases fitting TRBD1. Germline trimming cut 0 bases from V and 0 bases from J; bases unmatched to any gene: 1. In germline, CDR1 is SGHRS, CDR2 YFSETQ. The length of the CDR3 is 15 residues. The CDR3, as DNA: TGCGCCAGCAGCTTGGTGGGACAGGGCTCCTACGAGCAGTACTTC. Encoded protein: CASSLVGQGSYEQYF.

V and J are TRBV30 and TRBJ1-3; D uncertain. V lost 2 bases to trimming and J lost 0 bases, with 8 bases between them. Looked up from germline, CDR1 is GTSNPN and CDR2 is SVGIG (reference sequence). The length of the CDR3 is 14 residues. The CDR3 sequence: CAWSMAVSGNTIYF. The CDR3 nucleotides read TGTGCCTGGAGTATGGCAGTCTCTGGAAACACCATATATTTT.

The chain has TRBV5-1 and TRBJ2-6, with D tentatively TRBD1 (6 bases). The germline V and J ends were trimmed by 7 bases and 0 bases, with 20 bases remaining between them. Germline V gene sequence: CDR1 SGHRS, CDR2 YFSETQ. This CDR3 is built from 18 residues. The CDR3 is CASGPFGTILSGANVLTF. CDR3 bases: TGCGCCAGCGGACCGTTCGGGACAATTCTCTCTGGGGCCAACGTCCTGACTTTC.

The CDR3 reads CASTWGGATGETQYF. DNA for the CDR3: TGTGCCAGCACCTGGGGGGGGGCCACGGGAGAGACCCAGTACTTC. This chain connects TRBV5-4 to TRBJ2-5; D may be TRBD2 (7 bases). Germline V CDR1 and CDR2: SGHNT, YYREEE (reference sequence). The CDR3 has 15 amino acids. Trimming took off 6 bases at V and 4 bases at J, with 19 bases between the two ends.

The chain's CDR3 is CASSTGTAAQYEQYF. CDR3 nucleotides: TGTGCCAGTAGTACCGGGACAGCAGCCCAATACGAGCAGTACTTC. V usage is TRBV19 and J usage is TRBJ2-7; 7 bases map to TRBD1. CDR3 size: 15 residues. Trimming removed 4 bases from V and 4 bases from J; junction bases left unmatched: 10. Germline V gene sequence: CDR1 LNHDA, CDR2 SQIVND (reference sequence).

V usage is TRBV6-4 and J usage is TRBJ2-2, with 10 bases that match TRBD1. This CDR3 has 14 amino acids. V lost 8 bases, J lost 7 bases, and 7 bases stayed unmatched. In germline, CDR1 is MRHNA, CDR2 SNTAGT. The CDR3 region has the DNA TGTGCCAGCCGCCGGGGACAGGGGCTCGGGGAGCTGTTTTTT. Translating it yields CASRRGQGLGELFF.

In its sample, this clone was seen once. The genes are TRBV19 and TRBJ2-2; D perhaps matches TRBD2 (6 bases). CDR3 length: 15 amino acids. V lost 5 bases and J 4 bases, leaving 14 bases between the germline ends. CDR1 is LNHDA and CDR2 is SQIVND in the germline V gene (reference sequence). This CDR3 reads CASSGKRAFTGELFF. CDR3 DNA: TGTGCCAGTAGTGGTAAGCGGGCCTTCACCGGGGAGCTGTTTTTT.

The chain couples TRBV6-1 to TRBJ1-2; D unresolved. This CDR3 contains 11 residues. V was shortened by 6 bases and J by 9 bases, with 11 bases between the two germline ends. CDR1 and CDR2 from the germline V gene are MNHNS and SASEGT. CDR3 in amino acids: CASRVSPSYTF. CDR3 nucleotides: TGTGCCAGCAGAGTATCCCCGAGCTACACCTTC.

The rearrangement links TRBV7-6 to TRBJ2-5, with 11 bases aligning to TRBD2. The DNA end favors TRBJ2-7, so the J call may be wrong. The CDR3 extends over 14 amino acids. The germline gives CDR1 SGHVS, CDR2 FNYEAQ. The CDR3 region is CASSPTSGTDEQYF. The CDR3 DNA reads TGTGCCAGCAGCCCGACTAGCGGGACTGACGAGCAGTACTTC.

The gene calls are TRBV11-3 and TRBJ2-1, with 9 positions matching TRBD2. The trim removed 2 bases at V and 8 bases at J, leaving 7 bases unmatched. The CDR3 covers 15 residues. CDR1 is SGHNT and CDR2 is YENEEA in the germline V gene. The CDR3 loop reads CASSLSGGFGDEQFF. Here the CDR3 DNA reads TGTGCCAGCAGCTTAAGCGGGGGGTTCGGCGATGAGCAGTTCTTC.

This clone was seen only a few times. The chain couples TRBV11-2 to TRBJ1-2, with 9 positions matching TRBD1. V shed 4 bases and J 8 bases; nucleotides not matched to a gene: 14. Germline V CDR1 and CDR2: SGHAT, FQNNGV. The CDR3 is 16 amino acids. CDR3 bases: TGTGCCAGCAGCTCCATCCGGGGGACAGGGTCGGAGGGCTACACCTTC. It is translated as CASSSIRGTGSEGYTF. The entire variable domain, with the rest obtained from reference TRBV11-2 and TRBJ1-2, is as follows: EAGVAQSPRYKIIEKRQSVAFWCNPISGHATLYWYQQILGQGPKLLIQFQNNGVVDDSQLPKDRFSAERLKGVDSTLKIQPAKLEDSAVYLCASSSIRGTGSEGYTFGSGTRLTVV.